Listed here are 15 T cell receptor beta chains from one sample, sequenced in a study of shared T cell receptors in the human thymus. This table comes from immunoSEQ multiplex PCR, and its TCRdb copy is limited to in-frame clones, with some not included. The table has about 660,000 clones, 70% to 90% seen once; the top ten hold 0.0095% to 0.011%. The sample also formed part of further work on human thymus T cells.

Sequenced material: thymocytes. These receptors originate from a boy under three years old with a congenital heart defect.

V and J are TRBV6-1 and TRBJ2-3; 7 bases are shared with TRBD2. CDR1 MNHNS and CDR2 SASEGT come from the germline V gene. V lost 5 bases and J lost 0; bases outside the gene matches: 2. The CDR3 length is 14 residues. CDR3 region: CASSSSGSTDTQYF. CDR3 bases: TGTGCCAGCAGTAGTAGCGGGAGCACAGATACGCAGTATTTT.

The chain combines TRBV5-1 with TRBJ1-1, with 10 nucleotides matching TRBD1. The germline CDR1 and CDR2 sequences are SGHRS and YFSETQ. CDR3 length equals 12 residues. The J segment lost 13 bases and the V segment lost 0 bases, leaving 3 bases of the junction unmatched. The CDR3 spells CASSLGTGGDFF. The CDR3 nucleotides are TGCGCCAGCAGCTTGGGGACAGGGGGTGATTTCTTT.

The chain uses TRBV7-8 and TRBJ2-3; TRBD1 aligns across 12 bases. V dropped 6 bases and J dropped 2; count of bases not matched to a gene: 6. Germline CDR1 is SGHVS and CDR2 is FQNEAQ. The CDR3 is 16 amino acids. As DNA, the CDR3 is TGTGCCAGCAGGCCACCGGGACAGGGGGCCACAGATACGCAGTATTTT. Translating gives CASRPPGQGATDTQYF.

The CDR3 DNA reads as TGTGCCAGCCTCTCACAGGGGGCGGGCAATGAGCAGTTCTTC. Translating it yields CASLSQGAGNEQFF. This sequence joins TRBV27 and TRBJ2-1; TRBD1 aligns across 9 bases. Trimming took 8 bases from V and 6 from J; bases not matched to a gene: 8. The CDR3 is 14 residues long. Germline V CDR1 and CDR2: MNHEY, SMNVEV (reference sequence).

This chain uses TRBV13 with TRBJ2-3; 7 bases agree with TRBD2. This CDR3 is built from 16 residues. CDR1 and CDR2 from the germline V gene are PRHDT and FYEKMQ (reference sequence). The CDR3 loop reads CATRQRAGRDPDTQYF. CDR3 bases: TGTGCTACCCGTCAGCGGGCAGGGAGGGATCCAGATACGCAGTATTTT. Supplemented by reference TRBV13 and TRBJ2-3, the full variable domain reads AAGVIQSPRHLIKEKRETATLKCYPIPRHDTVYWYQQGPGQDPQFLISFYEKMQSDKGSIPDRFSAQQFSDYHSELNMSSLELGDSALYFCATRQRAGRDPDTQYFGPGTRLTVL.

DNA of the CDR3: TGCGCCAGCAGCTTGGGGGACAGGGGGCTGATCTTAAGCAATCAGCCCCAGCATTTT. This sequence encodes CASSLGDRGLILSNQPQHF. The gene calls are TRBV5-1 and TRBJ1-5, with 12 nucleotides matching TRBD1. CDR1 and CDR2 (germline): SGHRS, YFSETQ. This CDR3 is 19 amino acids long. V was clipped by 0 bases and J by 1 base; unmatched bases: 8.

The CDR3 is CASSLGVRDYEQYF. The CDR3 DNA is TGTGCCAGCAGCTTAGGGGTGCGGGATTACGAGCAGTACTTC. The chain has TRBV11-2 and TRBJ2-7, with a tentative D call TRBD2 (6 bases). The germline CDR1 and CDR2 sequences are SGHAT and FQNNGV. The V and J ends lost 1 base and 4 bases respectively, with 11 bases between them. This CDR3 region has 14 residues.

V usage is TRBV25-1 and J usage is TRBJ2-5; 10 bases agree with TRBD1. The CDR3 length is 14 residues. Germline CDR1 is MGHDK and CDR2 is SYGVNS. V lost 5 bases to trimming and J lost 4 bases; unmatched junction nucleotides: 4. The CDR3 region is CASSMGQGPETQYF. The CDR3 DNA is TGTGCCAGCAGTATGGGACAGGGGCCAGAGACCCAGTACTTC.

This sequence joins TRBV5-4 and TRBJ2-7; 8 nucleotides match TRBD2. J gave up 5 bases and V 1 base, and 11 bases lay outside the gene matches. Germline CDR1 and CDR2: SGHNT and YYREEE (reference sequence). The CDR3 runs to 16 residues. The CDR3: CASSLRKSSGVNEQYF. The CDR3 coding sequence is TGTGCCAGCAGCTTGAGGAAGAGTAGCGGGGTCAACGAGCAGTACTTC.

The chain links TRBV30 to TRBJ2-3; TRBD2 matches at 14 bases. Trimming took 0 bases from V and 0 from J; bases not matched to a gene: 20. There are 23 residues in the CDR3. Germline CDR1 and CDR2: GTSNPN and SVGIG (reference sequence). CDR3 DNA: TGTGCCTGGAGTGTCAAAACTACCTGGACTAGCGGGAGGCCCCATCTTAGCACAGATACGCAGTATTTT. Translation: CAWSVKTTWTSGRPHLSTDTQYF. The full variable domain, its missing parts supplied by reference TRBV30 and TRBJ2-3, is SQTIHQWPATLVQPVGSPLSLECTVEGTSNPNLYWYRQAAGRGLQLLFYSVGIGQISSEVPQNLSASRPQDRQFILSSKKLLLSDSGFYLCAWSVKTTWTSGRPHLSTDTQYFGPGTRLTVL.

The chain links TRBV27 to TRBJ1-1; TRBD1 agrees at 7 bases. With 3 bases clipped from V and 3 bases from J, the junction kept 1 base outside the gene matches. CDR3 size: 13 residues. From germline, CDR1 is MNHEY and CDR2 SMNVEV (reference sequence). The CDR3: CASSFDRDTEAFF. The DNA of the CDR3 is TGTGCCAGCAGTTTCGACAGGGACACTGAAGCTTTCTTT.

This chain links TRBV27 with TRBJ2-1; possible D gene TRBD2, 6 bases. The CDR3 loop spans 14 amino acids. Per germline, CDR1 MNHEY and CDR2 SMNVEV (reference sequence). Deletions cut 6 bases from V and 8 bases from J, with 17 bases between. CDR3 region: CASRDGGKGDEQFF. CDR3 DNA: TGTGCCAGCAGAGATGGCGGGAAAGGTGATGAGCAGTTCTTC.

This clone was picked up one time. V is TRBV10-1 and J is TRBJ2-7, with 10 bases that match TRBD1. Germline V CDR1 and CDR2: WNHNN, SYGVQD (reference sequence). The CDR3 totals 14 residues. The ends lost 6 bases at V and 4 bases at J; junction bases unmatched: 6. The CDR3, as DNA: TGCGCCAGCAGGACAGGGGGCGAAAGGTACGAGCAGTACTTC. As protein: CASRTGGERYEQYF.

V usage is TRBV28 and J usage is TRBJ1-4; 10 bases are a match to TRBD1. The trim removed 2 bases at V and 10 bases at J, leaving 10 bases unmatched. This CDR3 comprises 16 residues. CDR1 is MDHEN and CDR2 is SYDVKM in the germline V gene. CDR3 nucleotide sequence: TGTGCCAGCAGTTTAAGACAGGGGGCGCAGTGGGCAAAACTGTTTTTT. It is translated as CASSLRQGAQWAKLFF.

Written as DNA, the CDR3 is TGCGCCAGCAGCTACCGGGACAGGGCACAAGATACGCAGTATTTT. Translation: CASSYRDRAQDTQYF. The genes are TRBV4-3 and TRBJ2-3; 9 positions agree with TRBD1. This CDR3 is 15 amino acids long. V was pared by 5 bases and J by 5 bases, with 8 bases of the junction left unmatched. CDR1 and CDR2 from the germline V gene are LGHNA and YSLEER.